Given below is one T cell receptor (beta chain) in context. Participants spanned ages roughly 18 to 95 years and resided in roughly 26 US areas. Methods used by the authors: Estimation of nucleated cell counts was performed using reference gene primer amplification. The repertoire was sequenced with immunoSEQ multiplex PCR; TCRdb's copy has only in-frame clones and lacks some. The D gene and trimming were derived from the DNA, and the V and J assignments and clone size from that table. The sample lists about 220,000 clones; about 80% were seen once. The data originate from a study of blood T cell repertoires in COVID-19. For the study at large: The United States, Italy and Spain supplied acute and convalescent COVID-19 samples. PBMCs, B-cell-depleted T cells, or T cells were the source of the cDNA or gDNA that made up the material.

This clonotype originated in a woman in her thirties or forties with acute COVID-19. Sequenced input: PBMCs or T cells enriched from blood (not recorded which).

CDR3 coding DNA: TGTGCCGGCCTTGAGGTCCAGTACTTC. This encodes CAGLEVQYF. V is TRBV12-3 or TRBV12-4 and J is TRBJ2-5; D is unclear. Trimming cost V 11 bases and J 10 bases, with 11 bases left between them. This CDR3 comprises 9 residues.